A single sample gave rise to the 14 T cell receptor beta chains below, sequenced in a study of OX40 agonist ivuxolimab in advanced cancers. Measured with immunoSEQ multiplex PCR; TCRdb has only the in-frame clones, and not every one. The repertoire holds approximately 70,000 clones, with more than 70% as singletons. Sample: CD4+ or CD8+ T cells sorted from blood, taken in a trial of the OX40 agonist ivuxolimab. These receptor sequences come from an adult with an advanced solid tumor such as melanoma, head and neck, liver or kidney cancer.

The V call is TRBV18, the J call TRBJ2-5; tentative D call: TRBD2 (6 bases). V was pared by 5 bases and J by 1 base, with 14 bases between. This CDR3 is built from 15 residues. Germline V CDR1 and CDR2: KGHSH, LQKENI. CDR3 region: CASSSTPGLQETQYF. The CDR3 coding sequence is TGTGCCAGCTCATCAACGCCGGGACTCCAAGAGACCCAGTACTTC. Looking up the rest from reference TRBV18 and TRBJ2-5 gives the full variable domain: NAGVMQNPRHLVRRRGQEARLRCSPMKGHSHVYWYRQLPEEGLKFMVYLQKENIIDESGMPKERFSAEFPKEGPSILRIQQVVRGDSAAYFCASSSTPGLQETQYFGPGTRLLVL.

The chain links TRBV14 to TRBJ2-5, with TRBD1 matching over 9 bases. Unmatched junction bases numbered 7, after V lost 1 base and J lost 4 bases. The CDR3 totals 16 residues. Germline V gives CDR1 SGHDN, CDR2 FVKESK. This chain's CDR3 is CASSQVRQGGRETQYF. CDR3 in DNA: TGTGCCAGCAGCCAAGTCAGACAGGGGGGCCGAGAGACCCAGTACTTC.

This clone was seen only once. The gene calls are TRBV7-9 and TRBJ2-5; D is perhaps TRBD2 (5 bases). Trimming cost V 5 bases and J 1 base, with 14 bases left between them. CDR1 and CDR2 from the germline V gene are SEHNR and FQNEAQ (reference sequence). This CDR3 comprises 15 residues. The CDR3 DNA is TGTGCCAGCAGCCTTCGGGAAACCCTCCAAGAGACCCAGTACTTC. Its protein product is CASSLRETLQETQYF.

V is TRBV7-9 and J is TRBJ1-5; D is undetermined. Germline CDR1 SEHNR, CDR2 FQNEAQ (reference sequence). The CDR3 has 15 amino acids. V dropped 5 bases and J dropped 5 bases, with 16 bases sitting between them. CDR3 in DNA: TGTGCCAGCAGCGAATCTGGGGATTGGCATCAGCCCCAGCATTTT. This gives the protein CASSESGDWHQPQHF.

This chain joins TRBV6-6 and TRBJ1-1, with no clear D. The CDR3 has 11 residues. V was pared by 2 bases and J by 6 bases, with 4 bases between. Germline V gene lookup returns CDR1 MNHNY and CDR2 SVGAGI (reference sequence). CDR3 nucleotide sequence: TGTGCCAGCAGTTACGGGGCTGAAGCTTTCTTT. Encoded protein: CASSYGAEAFF.

The rearrangement joins TRBV14 to TRBJ2-7; 8 positions agree with TRBD2. V shed 7 bases, J shed 5 bases, and the junction held 10 bases outside the gene matches. This CDR3 has 14 residues. In germline, CDR1 is SGHDN, CDR2 FVKESK. In DNA, the CDR3 is TGTGCCAGCACCCCGGGGGGGGCGTCGAACGAGCAGTACTTC. Protein: CASTPGGASNEQYF.

This chain uses TRBV18 with TRBJ1-2, with TRBD1 as a possible D gene (5 bases). The CDR3 runs to 14 residues. Trimming cost V 3 bases and J 4 bases, with 12 bases left between them. Germline CDR1 is KGHSH and CDR2 is LQKENI. The CDR3 DNA follows: TGTGCCAGCTCACCCCGGGGCGTAGGCTATGGCTACACCTTC. Amino acids: CASSPRGVGYGYTF.

The genes are TRBV18 and TRBJ1-5, with D perhaps TRBD1 (5 bases). V was trimmed by 3 bases and J by 0 bases, leaving 15 bases between them. The CDR3 spans 17 residues. Germline CDR1 is KGHSH and CDR2 is LQKENI. The CDR3 nucleotides read TGTGCCAGCTCACCTTCCGGGACGGCTTATAGCAATCAGCCCCAGCATTTT. Translated: CASSPSGTAYSNQPQHF.

This chain links TRBV2 with TRBJ2-2; 9 nucleotides line up with TRBD2. Losses at the gene ends were 3 bases for V and 1 base for J; bases not matched to a gene: 6. The CDR3 sequence is 17 residues long. Germline V CDR1 and CDR2: SNHLY, FYNNEI. In DNA form, the CDR3 reads TGTGCCAGCAGTGAGTTCCGGACTAGCGTGAACACCGGGGAGCTGTTTTTT. Its translation is CASSEFRTSVNTGELFF.

This clone was observed a single time. CDR3 bases: TGTGCCTGGAGTGGAGATTACGGAATAGCGGGACAGCAGTACTTC. This codes for CAWSGDYGIAGQQYF. The chain combines TRBV30 with TRBJ2-7; 8 bases match TRBD2. CDR3 length: 15 residues. Losses at the gene ends were 1 base for V and 8 bases for J; bases not matched to a gene: 13. Germline CDR1 reads GTSNPN; CDR2 reads SVGIG (reference sequence).

The V and J genes are TRBV2 and TRBJ2-2; 12 bases fit TRBD2. Looked up from germline, CDR1 is SNHLY and CDR2 is FYNNEI. V shed 0 bases, J shed 1 base, and the junction held 0 bases outside the gene matches. This CDR3 has 17 amino acids. This chain's CDR3 is CASSEATSGGNTGELFF. Here the CDR3 DNA reads TGTGCCAGCAGTGAAGCGACTAGCGGGGGGAACACCGGGGAGCTGTTTTTT.

This clone was recorded once. The chain combines TRBV5-5 with TRBJ2-6; D is ambiguous. The CDR3 is made up of 18 amino acids. The V gene's germline CDR1 is SGHKS and CDR2 YYEKEE (reference sequence). The V end lost 1 base, the J end lost 0 bases, and 14 bases lay between the germline ends. CDR3 residues: CASSLKSEPSSGANVLTF. The DNA of the CDR3 is TGTGCCAGCAGCTTGAAGTCCGAGCCGAGCTCTGGGGCCAACGTCCTGACTTTC.

The chain employs TRBV12-5 and TRBJ1-1; unclear D gene. Germline V CDR1 and CDR2: LGHNT, FRNRAP. CDR3 size: 16 residues. Trimming shortened V by 2 bases and J by 1 base, and 14 bases separated the two germline ends. Here the CDR3 reads CASGLTTRPRNTEAFF. DNA for the CDR3: TGTGCTAGTGGTTTGACCACCAGGCCACGGAACACTGAAGCTTTCTTT.

The chain carries TRBV6-5 and TRBJ1-1; D may be TRBD1 (5 bases). CDR1 is MNHEY, CDR2 SVGAGI, per germline. CDR3 length: 14 residues. The V end lost 2 bases, the J end lost 4 bases, and 11 bases lay between the germline ends. This CDR3 reads CASSYEGSGTEAFF. CDR3 DNA: TGTGCCAGCAGTTACGAGGGGAGTGGCACTGAAGCTTTCTTT.